This passage covers 3 T cell receptor beta chains from one sample sequenced in a study of shared clonotypes between healthy human individuals. Sequenced by immunoSEQ multiplex PCR; TCRdb stores in-frame clones only, minus some. There are approximately 1.5 million clones in the sample; approximately 98.5% occur only once, and around 0.38% lies in the top ten. The sequencing input was naive CD4+ T cells sorted from blood. Noted subset: CD45RA+ positively selected. These receptors were collected from a man aged 25-45 years in good health.

The chain joins TRBV15 to TRBJ2-2; 7 bases map to TRBD1. The CDR3 spans 16 residues. Per the germline V gene, CDR1 is LNHNV and CDR2 is YYDKDF (reference sequence). The trim removed 3 bases at V and 6 bases at J, leaving 10 bases unmatched. CDR3 nucleotides: TGTGCCACCAGCAGGGCCGGGACAGAAGAAGCCGGGGAGCTGTTTTTT. Translated: CATSRAGTEEAGELFF.

This chain links TRBV29-1 with TRBJ2-7; 10 nucleotides agree with TRBD1. Germline V gene lookup returns CDR1 SQVTM and CDR2 ANQGSEA. This CDR3 has 12 amino acids. The trim removed 7 bases at V and 5 bases at J, leaving 5 bases unmatched. The CDR3 spells CSATGTGDEQYF. CDR3 in DNA: TGCAGCGCGACCGGGACAGGGGACGAGCAGTACTTC.

This chain uses TRBV6-5 with TRBJ2-3; 7 nucleotides align to TRBD2. The germline V gene encodes CDR1 MNHEY and CDR2 SVGAGI. The V and J ends lost 8 bases and 0 bases, in that order; junction bases with no gene match: 5. The CDR3 extends over 14 amino acids. CDR3 protein: CASPSGKSTDTQYF. The CDR3 DNA reads as TGTGCCAGCCCGAGCGGGAAAAGCACAGATACGCAGTATTTT.